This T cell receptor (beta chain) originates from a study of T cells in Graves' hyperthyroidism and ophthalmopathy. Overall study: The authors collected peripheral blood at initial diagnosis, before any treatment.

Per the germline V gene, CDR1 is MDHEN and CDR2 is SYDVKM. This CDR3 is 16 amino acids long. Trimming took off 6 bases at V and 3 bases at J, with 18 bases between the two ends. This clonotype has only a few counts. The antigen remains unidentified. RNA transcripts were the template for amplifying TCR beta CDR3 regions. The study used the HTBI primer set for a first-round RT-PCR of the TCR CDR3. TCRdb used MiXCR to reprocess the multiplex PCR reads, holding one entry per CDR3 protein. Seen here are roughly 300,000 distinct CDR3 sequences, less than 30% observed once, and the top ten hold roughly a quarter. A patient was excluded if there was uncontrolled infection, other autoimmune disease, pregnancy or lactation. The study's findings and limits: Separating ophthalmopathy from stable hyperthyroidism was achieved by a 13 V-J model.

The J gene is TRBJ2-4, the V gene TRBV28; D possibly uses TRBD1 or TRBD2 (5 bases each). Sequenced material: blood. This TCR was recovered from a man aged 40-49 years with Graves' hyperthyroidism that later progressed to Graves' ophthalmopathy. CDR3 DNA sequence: TGTGCCAGCAGCCTCCCTCCGGGACCCAGCAAAAACATTCAGTACTTC. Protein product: CASSLPPGPSKNIQYF.